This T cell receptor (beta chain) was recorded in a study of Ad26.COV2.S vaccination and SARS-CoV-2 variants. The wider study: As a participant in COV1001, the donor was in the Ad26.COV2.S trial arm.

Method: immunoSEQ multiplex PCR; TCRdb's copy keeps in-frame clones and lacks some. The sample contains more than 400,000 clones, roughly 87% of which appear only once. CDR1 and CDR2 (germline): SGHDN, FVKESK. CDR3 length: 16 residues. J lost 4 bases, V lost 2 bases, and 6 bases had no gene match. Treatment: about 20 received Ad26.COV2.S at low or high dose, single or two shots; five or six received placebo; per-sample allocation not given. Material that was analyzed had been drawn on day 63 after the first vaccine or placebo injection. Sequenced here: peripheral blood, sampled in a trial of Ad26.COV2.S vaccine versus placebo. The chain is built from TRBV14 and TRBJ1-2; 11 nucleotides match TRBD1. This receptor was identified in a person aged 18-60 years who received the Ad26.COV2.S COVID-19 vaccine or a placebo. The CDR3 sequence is CASSQLGQGAGYGYTF. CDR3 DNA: TGTGCCAGCAGCCAACTTGGACAGGGGGCAGGCTATGGCTACACCTTC.